These T cell receptor beta chains were read from a single sample in a study of regulatory T cells in long-lasting Graves disease. MiXCR, applied by TCRdb to the multiplex PCR reads, yields one record per CDR3 protein. The profile shows approximately 400,000 distinct CDR3 sequences, about a quarter of them singletons. This material consisted of peripheral blood mononuclear cells (PBMCs), taken when the disease was refractory, from a patient treated with antithyroid drugs. These receptors were obtained from a female donor with Graves disease. Both conserved end residues are part of each CDR3. D genes are given only for firm matches. Not every row has a clone size; where given, it reads once, few, many or a size class.

v_call: TRBV20-1
j_call: TRBJ2-7
d_call: TRBD1
clone_size: few
cdr3_aa: CSSFLSGQEMYF
cdr3_nt: TGCAGTTCTTTTCTTTCGGGACAGGAGATGTACTTC

v_call: TRBV20-1
j_call: TRBJ2-7
d_call: .
clone_size: few
cdr3_aa: CSAPGGASAPYEQYF
cdr3_nt: TGCAGTGCGCCAGGGGGGGCGTCCGCCCCCTACGAGCAGTACTTC

v_call: TRBV2
j_call: TRBJ1-1
d_call: .
clone_size: many
cdr3_aa: CASSEALRGRPEAFF
cdr3_nt: TGTGCCAGCAGTGAAGCGCTTCGGGGGAGACCTGAAGCTTTCTTT

v_call: TRBV4-1
j_call: TRBJ1-4
d_call: .
clone_size: .
cdr3_aa: CASSQQSNEKLFF
cdr3_nt: TGCGCCAGCAGCCAACAGAGCAATGAAAAACTGTTTTTT

v_call: TRBV18
j_call: TRBJ2-5
d_call: .
clone_size: .
cdr3_aa: CASSPVNSQETQYF
cdr3_nt: TGTGCCAGCTCACCGGTCAACAGCCAAGAGACCCAGTACTTC

v_call: TRBV6-2/TRBV6-3
j_call: TRBJ1-5
d_call: TRBD1
clone_size: .
cdr3_aa: CASSYRGQGQPQHF
cdr3_nt: TGTGCCAGCAGTTACAGGGGGCAAGGCCAGCCCCAGCATTTT

v_call: TRBV5-5
j_call: TRBJ1-2
d_call: TRBD1
clone_size: .
cdr3_aa: CASSLGGQPYGYAF
cdr3_nt: TGTGCCAGCAGCTTGGGGGGACAGCCTTACGGCTACGCCTTC

v_call: TRBV11-2
j_call: TRBJ2-6
d_call: .
clone_size: few
cdr3_aa: CASSGGGRAGANVLTF
cdr3_nt: TGTGCCAGCAGTGGGGGGGGCAGGGCTGGGGCCAACGTCCTGACTTTC

v_call: TRBV10-3
j_call: TRBJ2-7
d_call: .
clone_size: few
cdr3_aa: CAISERNEQYF
cdr3_nt: TGTGCCATCAGTGAGCGGAACGAGCAGTACTTC

v_call: TRBV7-2
j_call: TRBJ2-7
d_call: .
clone_size: .
cdr3_aa: CASSHSLSYEQYF
cdr3_nt: TGTGCCAGCAGCCACTCTCTCTCCTACGAGCAGTACTTC

v_call: TRBV6-9
j_call: TRBJ2-7
d_call: .
clone_size: many
cdr3_aa: CASSYSARGLAYEQYF
cdr3_nt: TGTGCCAGCAGTTACTCCGCCCGGGGGCTGGCTTACGAGCAGTACTTC

v_call: TRBV10-3
j_call: TRBJ1-1
d_call: TRBD1
clone_size: few
cdr3_aa: CAIKGTGVNTEAFF
cdr3_nt: TGTGCCATCAAGGGGACAGGGGTGAACACTGAAGCTTTCTTT

v_call: TRBV7-2
j_call: TRBJ2-4
d_call: .
clone_size: many
cdr3_aa: CASSLTGQGNIQYF
cdr3_nt: TGTGCCAGCAGCTTAACAGGGCAGGGAAACATTCAGTACTTC

v_call: TRBV27
j_call: TRBJ1-2
d_call: .
clone_size: many
cdr3_aa: CASSLNGIGQTYRGGYTF
cdr3_nt: TGTGCCAGCAGTTTAAACGGCATAGGACAGACCTACCGAGGGGGCTACACCTTC

v_call: TRBV2
j_call: TRBJ2-5
d_call: .
clone_size: .
cdr3_aa: CASTGGGTNKETQCF
cdr3_nt: TGTGCCAGCACTGGGGGGGGGACAAATAAAGAGACCCAGTGCTTC

v_call: TRBV15
j_call: TRBJ1-2
d_call: .
clone_size: many
cdr3_aa: CATSRDSTNYGYTF
cdr3_nt: TGTGCCACCAGCAGGGACAGCACAAACTATGGCTACACCTTC

v_call: TRBV20-1
j_call: TRBJ2-7
d_call: .
clone_size: few
cdr3_aa: CSARVEGSSYEQYF
cdr3_nt: TGCAGTGCTAGAGTTGAGGGGTCCTCCTACGAGCAGTACTTC

v_call: TRBV5-1
j_call: TRBJ1-1
d_call: .
clone_size: .
cdr3_aa: CASSLEGAQGTEAFF
cdr3_nt: TGCGCCAGCAGCTTGGAAGGGGCGCAGGGCACTGAAGCTTTCTTT

v_call: TRBV15
j_call: TRBJ2-5
d_call: .
clone_size: many
cdr3_aa: CATSRDSAETQYF
cdr3_nt: TGTGCCACCAGCAGAGATTCGGCGGAGACCCAGTACTTC

v_call: TRBV7-9
j_call: TRBJ2-5
d_call: .
clone_size: many
cdr3_aa: CASSDTVQETQYF
cdr3_nt: TGTGCCAGCAGCGACACAGTCCAAGAGACCCAGTACTTC

v_call: TRBV20-1
j_call: TRBJ2-7
d_call: TRBD2
clone_size: .
cdr3_aa: CSARASGIGYEQYF
cdr3_nt: TGCAGTGCTAGAGCGAGCGGGATAGGGTACGAGCAGTACTTC

v_call: TRBV2
j_call: TRBJ2-6
d_call: .
clone_size: many
cdr3_aa: CASSQPTGSISGANVLTF
cdr3_nt: TGTGCCAGCAGTCAACCGACAGGCTCCATCTCTGGGGCCAACGTCCTGACTTTC

v_call: TRBV25-1
j_call: TRBJ1-3
d_call: .
clone_size: .
cdr3_aa: CASTSNSGNTIYF
cdr3_nt: TGTGCCAGCACCTCTAACTCGGGAAACACCATATATTTT